This T cell receptor beta chain is from a study of blood T cells in healthy people across ages. Using a J-beta primer mix together with a sample-barcoded 5' primer, a second PCR was run for roughly 7 to 12 cycles. TCRdb analysed the 5' RACE reads with MiXCR anew, one entry per CDR3 protein. The table lists approximately 790,000 distinct CDR3 sequences, approximately 59% of them singletons. This CDR3 has 15 residues. V lost 1 base, J lost 3 bases, and 12 bases lay in between. The germline V gene encodes CDR1 KGHSH and CDR2 LQKENI. This clonotype was obtained from a man between 25 and 39 years old in good health. This chain connects TRBV18 to TRBJ2-5; D is possibly TRBD2 (5 bases). Material for sequencing was blood. DNA of the CDR3: TGTGCCAGCTCACCACGTCCGGGGTTCGAAGAGACCCAGTACTTC. This encodes CASSPRPGFEETQYF.